The clone carrying this TCR beta chain was counted only a few times. No antigen is known for it. Making TCR cDNA involved 5'RACE template switching, which added UMIs and a universal primer site. Via MiXCR, TCRdb re-called the 5' RACE reads, giving one row per CDR3 protein. The sample lists about 320,000 distinct CDR3 sequences; over 8.5% were seen once. Germline-derived CDR1 and CDR2 are SGHTA and FQGNSA. V lost 5 bases to trimming and J lost 7 bases; unmatched junction nucleotides: 5. The CDR3 loop spans 14 amino acids. This record comes from a study of T cells after yellow fever vaccination. Study conclusions and caveats: Abundant clonotypes from the bulk population could contaminate FACS-sorted repertoires.

This clonotype was obtained from a young man who received the YFV17D yellow fever vaccine. The gene calls are TRBV7-2 and TRBJ1-6, with TRBD1 matching over 7 bases. The source was CD4+ T cells sorted from PBMCs, collected 45 days after the yellow fever booster vaccination. CDR3 loop: CASSLTGQNSPLHF. In nucleotides, the CDR3 is TGTGCCAGCAGCCTGACAGGGCAAAATTCACCCCTCCACTTT.